A single sample is the source of the 25 T cell receptor beta chains below, sequenced in a study of T cell repertoires in cytomegalovirus infection. From the reads, TCRdb called clonotypes with MiXCR, one entry per CDR3 protein. The sample has just under 550,000 distinct CDR3 sequences, 26% seen once. Sequencing input: PBMCs. The receptors stem from a human donor in good health (CMV status not recorded). Some clones in this sample may be carry-over from other donors' samples.

The gene calls are TRBV28 and TRBJ2-1, with 13 bases that match TRBD2. The germline V gene has CDR1 MDHEN and CDR2 SYDVKM. The junction had 16 bases not matched to a gene; V was cut back by 6 bases and J by 2 bases. CDR3 length: 20 residues. CDR3 sequence: CASSSKFPGTSGIPYNEQFF. The CDR3 coding sequence is TGTGCCAGCAGCTCCAAATTTCCCGGGACTAGCGGGATCCCCTACAATGAGCAGTTCTTC.

This clonotype was observed a handful of times. The chain links TRBV7-2 to TRBJ1-4; D is uncertain. This CDR3 has 13 residues. Looked up from germline, CDR1 is SGHTA and CDR2 is FQGNSA. Trimming removed 3 bases at V and 6 bases at J, with 8 bases between. The CDR3: CASSFGRYEKLFF. CDR3 bases: TGTGCCAGCAGCTTCGGACGGTATGAAAAACTGTTTTTT. Using reference TRBV7-2 and TRBJ1-4 for the parts outside the CDR3, the full variable domain is GAGVSQSPSNKVTEKGKDVELRCDPISGHTALYWYRQSLGQGLEFLIYFQGNSAPDKSGLPSDRFSAERTGGSVSTLTIQRTQQEDSAVYLCASSFGRYEKLFFGSGTQLSVL.

This clonotype was counted only a few times. The genes are TRBV9 and TRBJ2-5, with 9 positions matching TRBD2. The CDR3 loop spans 16 amino acids. Germline CDR1 and CDR2: SGDLS and YYNGEE. Trimming removed 0 bases from V and 5 bases from J; junction bases left unmatched: 8. In DNA form, the CDR3 reads TGTGCCAGCAGCGTAGGGGTGGCGGGAGGGCCCGAGACCCAGTACTTC. It specifies CASSVGVAGGPETQYF.

This chain joins TRBV12-3 or TRBV12-4 and TRBJ1-2; D gene unclear. V was clipped by 1 base and J by 4 bases, with 10 bases between them. CDR3 size: 14 residues. This CDR3 is CASSLDTLPYGYTF. CDR3 DNA: TGTGCCAGCAGTTTAGACACACTCCCCTATGGCTACACCTTC.

This clonotype was detected ten times or more. V gene TRBV7-2 combines with J gene TRBJ2-7; D might be TRBD1 or TRBD2, each matching 5 bases. This CDR3 is built from 14 residues. Trimming removed 2 bases at V and 5 bases at J, with 13 bases between. Germline CDR1 and CDR2: SGHTA and FQGNSA. The CDR3 here is CASSLNPGRHEQYF. The CDR3 bases are TGTGCCAGCAGCTTAAATCCGGGGCGTCACGAGCAGTACTTC.

CDR3 sequence reads: CSELGWKGQGPLNSPLHF. The DNA for the CDR3 is TGCAGTGAACTGGGGTGGAAGGGACAGGGGCCGCTTAATTCACCCCTCCACTTT. This rearrangement joins TRBV20-1 to TRBJ1-6; 10 bases match TRBD1. The length of the CDR3 is 18 residues. Germline-derived CDR1 and CDR2 are DFQATT and SNEGSKA (reference sequence). The V segment lost 7 bases and the J segment 6 bases; nucleotides outside the gene matches: 18.

This clonotype was counted between two and nine times. The chain uses TRBV24-1 and TRBJ2-7, with 7 bases fitting TRBD1. V was pared by 4 bases and J by 2 bases, with 7 bases of the junction left unmatched. The CDR3 extends over 15 amino acids. Germline V CDR1 and CDR2: KGHDR, SFDVKD. As DNA, the CDR3 is TGTGCCACCAGTGAGACAGGGAAGGAAACCTACGAGCAGTACTTC. This translates into CATSETGKETYEQYF.

The V call is TRBV19, the J call TRBJ1-6, with 8 positions matching TRBD1. The CDR3 extends over 16 amino acids. Trimming removed 5 bases from V and 7 bases from J; junction bases left unmatched: 10. Germline V gives CDR1 LNHDA, CDR2 SQIVND (reference sequence). This chain's CDR3 is CASSRPPGQENSPLHF. The CDR3 DNA is TGTGCCAGTAGTCGACCACCGGGACAGGAGAATTCACCCCTCCACTTT.

The rearrangement joins TRBV7-9 to TRBJ1-4; the D gene is possibly TRBD1 (6 bases). V shed 2 bases and J shed 4 bases, with 20 bases lying between them. There are 18 residues in the CDR3. Germline CDR1 is SEHNR and CDR2 is FQNEAQ (reference sequence). CDR3 in DNA: TGTGCCAGCAGCTTAATTGACCGAGGACAGACTATTAATGAAAAACTGTTTTTT. As protein: CASSLIDRGQTINEKLFF.

This clonotype is a singleton in its sample. V is TRBV4-1 and J is TRBJ2-3; 10 nucleotides agree with TRBD2. The germline V gene has CDR1 MGHRA and CDR2 YSYEKL. CDR3 length: 16 amino acids. The V gene end was trimmed by 4 bases and the J gene end by 2 bases; junction bases not matched to a gene: 6. The CDR3 loop is CASSRTLAGITDTQYF. Here the CDR3 DNA reads TGCGCCAGCAGCCGGACACTAGCGGGGATCACAGATACGCAGTATTTT.

This clonotype came up a few times. J is TRBJ2-7 and V is TRBV4-1; D might be TRBD1 (5 bases). This CDR3 is 16 amino acids long. Trimming left V 4 bases short and J 3 bases short, with 19 bases between. The germline gives CDR1 MGHRA, CDR2 YSYEKL. DNA for the CDR3: TGCGCCAGCAGCCGTGTCCTAGAAAATCAGGGCTACGAGCAGTACTTC. It encodes CASSRVLENQGYEQYF.

This clonotype was seen repeatedly, ten times or more. J is TRBJ1-4 and V is TRBV7-8; no reliable D call. Trimming removed 3 bases at V and 7 bases at J, with 15 bases between. The CDR3 totals 15 residues. Germline-derived CDR1 and CDR2 are SGHVS and FQNEAQ. CDR3 sequence: CASSFLHGFLEKLFF. The CDR3 DNA sequence: TGTGCCAGCAGCTTCCTCCACGGGTTTCTTGAAAAACTGTTTTTT.

Many counts were recorded for this clonotype. The chain joins TRBV7-2 to TRBJ2-2, with 15 bases matching TRBD2. Germline lookup yields CDR1 SGHTA and CDR2 FQGNSA. Trimming took 5 bases from V and 5 from J; bases not matched to a gene: 6. This CDR3 has 17 amino acids. DNA for the CDR3: TGTGCCAGCAGCCGGACTAGCGGGAGGGCCAGGACCGGGGAGCTGTTTTTT. Its translation is CASSRTSGRARTGELFF.

This clonotype was observed many times. The rearrangement uses TRBV7-6 and TRBJ2-5, with D uncertain. The CDR3 length is 15 residues. Trimming shortened V by 1 base and J by 3 bases, and 12 bases separated the two germline ends. The germline V gene encodes CDR1 SGHVS and CDR2 FNYEAQ. The CDR3 sequence is CASSLGIGRKETQYF. CDR3 nucleotide sequence: TGTGCCAGCAGCTTAGGTATCGGCAGGAAAGAGACCCAGTACTTC.

CDR3 sequence: CSVEDRGLDYGYTF. The CDR3 bases are TGCAGCGTTGAAGACAGGGGGCTGGATTATGGCTACACCTTC. The chain carries TRBV29-1 and TRBJ1-2; 8 nucleotides agree with TRBD1. CDR3 length: 14 residues. Germline CDR1 reads SQVTM; CDR2 reads ANQGSEA. J gave up 5 bases and V 0 bases, and 5 bases lay outside the gene matches.

This chain links TRBV10-3 with TRBJ2-7; no definite D call. Trimming stripped 5 bases from V and 0 bases from J, with 8 bases between. Germline values: CDR1 ENHRY, CDR2 SYGVKD. The CDR3 loop spans 13 amino acids. The CDR3 nucleotides are TGTGCCATCAGTTCCGGGCTCTCCTACGAGCAGTACGTC. Amino acid sequence: CAISSGLSYEQYV.

Many counts were recorded for this clonotype. The chain recombines TRBV7-8 with TRBJ1-4; the match to TRBD1 covers 7 bases. The CDR3 length is 16 residues. Germline V gene sequence: CDR1 SGHVS, CDR2 FQNEAQ. Unmatched junction bases numbered 7, after V lost 5 bases and J lost 1 base. CDR3 bases: TGTGCCAGCAGCCCACAACGGGACAGAACTAATGAAAAACTGTTTTTT. Its protein is CASSPQRDRTNEKLFF.

The CDR3 sequence is CASNGSGSVSSYEQYV. For the CDR3, the DNA is TGTGCCAGTAACGGTAGCGGGAGCGTTAGCTCCTACGAGCAGTACGTC. The chain is built from TRBV19 and TRBJ2-7; 9 positions match TRBD2. The V segment lost 7 bases and the J segment 0 bases; nucleotides outside the gene matches: 10. This CDR3 spans 16 amino acids. Looked up from germline, CDR1 is LNHDA and CDR2 is SQIVND (reference sequence).

This chain joins TRBV7-2 and TRBJ1-1, with TRBD1 as a possible D gene (6 bases). Germline-derived CDR1 and CDR2 are SGHTA and FQGNSA. The length of the CDR3 is 13 residues. V was trimmed by 5 bases and J by 10 bases, leaving 17 bases between them. The CDR3 region is CASSRRGGGGAFF. The DNA of the CDR3 is TGTGCCAGCAGCCGAAGGGGGGGGGGGGGAGCTTTCTTT.

This clonotype was recorded many times. The chain joins TRBV7-2 to TRBJ2-5; 9 positions agree with TRBD2. The J segment lost 4 bases and the V segment lost 2 bases, leaving 5 bases of the junction unmatched. The CDR3 is 15 amino acids. Per the germline V gene, CDR1 is SGHTA and CDR2 is FQGNSA. The CDR3 DNA follows: TGTGCCAGCAGCTTAAGGCTAGCGGGAAGAGAGACCCAGTACTTC. It codes for CASSLRLAGRETQYF.

This clonotype occurred a few times. The chain carries TRBV10-2 and TRBJ2-7, with D unresolved. The V end lost 3 bases, the J end lost 4 bases, and 7 bases lay between the germline ends. The V gene's germline CDR1 is WSHSY and CDR2 SAAADI. The CDR3 runs 12 residues. For the CDR3, the DNA is TGCGCCAGCAGTGAAATGGGATACGAGCAGTACGTC. Translation: CASSEMGYEQYV.

The rearrangement joins TRBV6-2 or TRBV6-3 to TRBJ2-7; D gene uncertain. The ends were cut back, 6 bases at V and 0 bases at J, with 12 bases in the middle. Germline CDR1 reads MNHEY; CDR2 reads SVGEGT. The CDR3 contains 14 residues. CDR3 protein: CASSPIIPSYEQYV. The CDR3 DNA reads as TGTGCCAGCAGCCCTATAATCCCCTCCTACGAGCAGTACGTC.

In this sample, this clonotype turned up many times. The chain couples TRBV7-2 to TRBJ2-1, with D possibly matching TRBD1 (5 bases). This CDR3 has 17 residues. V was trimmed by 1 base and J by 3 bases, leaving 16 bases between them. Germline V lookup: CDR1 SGHTA, CDR2 FQGNSA. CDR3 sequence: CASSLGRTWLHYNEQFF. DNA for the CDR3: TGTGCCAGCAGCTTAGGGCGGACATGGTTACACTACAATGAGCAGTTCTTC.

In its sample, this clonotype was seen a few times. The J gene is TRBJ2-1, the V gene TRBV2; 10 nucleotides align to TRBD2. CDR1 is SNHLY, CDR2 FYNNEI, per germline. This CDR3 spans 17 amino acids. The ends lost 4 bases at V and 6 bases at J; junction bases unmatched: 12. The CDR3 nucleotides are TGTGCCAGCAGTGCCCACAGGTCTAGCGGGAGTCCCAATGAGCAGTTCTTC. It encodes CASSAHRSSGSPNEQFF.

This clonotype was counted many times. V usage is TRBV7-8 and J usage is TRBJ2-3; D remains ambiguous. Germline V CDR1 and CDR2: SGHVS, FQNEAQ. The CDR3 is 15 amino acids. Trimming stripped 4 bases from V and 4 bases from J, with 15 bases between. The CDR3 region has the DNA TGTGCCAGCAGCTCCTGGGATTCCCCCTCAGATACGCAGTATTTT. It encodes CASSSWDSPSDTQYF.